The 21 T cell receptor beta chains listed next were all sequenced from one sample in a study of T-cell reconstitution after alpha-beta-depleted transplantation in children. Preparation of the TCRbeta library involved a method that used unique molecular identifiers. TCRdb reprocessed the PCR reads via MiXCR and lists one record per CDR3 protein. Found here are 500,000 or so distinct CDR3 sequences, 30% to 35% of them singletons; the top ten hold 2% to 2.5%. The sequenced sample was PBMCs from the stem cell graft donor, obtained from the stem cell graft. The receptors derive from a human donor who donated a stem cell graft to a child with aplastic anemia.

The chain uses TRBV2 and TRBJ2-5, with TRBD2 matching over 9 bases. CDR3 length equals 15 residues. Germline V CDR1 and CDR2: SNHLY, FYNNEI. V shed 4 bases, J shed 2 bases, and the junction held 5 bases outside the gene matches. CDR3 sequence reads: CASSVDSGRQETQYF. In DNA form, the CDR3 reads TGTGCCAGCAGTGTGGATAGCGGGAGACAAGAGACCCAGTACTTC.

The rearrangement links TRBV4-2 to TRBJ2-6; 7 bases are shared with TRBD1. CDR3 size: 16 residues. Germline CDR1 is LGHNA and CDR2 is YNFKEQ. Germline trimming cut 0 bases from V and 13 bases from J; bases unmatched to any gene: 12. Here the CDR3 DNA reads TGTGCCAGCAGCCAAGAGAACAGGGGTTCAGCTAAGGTCCTGACTTTC. Its protein is CASSQENRGSAKVLTF.

This clonotype was detected only a few times. This chain connects TRBV20-1 to TRBJ2-5, with D possibly being TRBD2 (5 bases). The CDR3 length is 14 residues. From germline, CDR1 is DFQATT and CDR2 SNEGSKA (reference sequence). V lost 0 bases and J 3 bases, leaving 11 bases between the germline ends. CDR3 bases: TGCAGTGCTAGAGACTGGAACGGGGAAGAGACCCAGTACTTC. Encoded protein: CSARDWNGEETQYF.

This clonotype was picked up a small number of times. The rearrangement uses TRBV29-1 and TRBJ1-3; no definite D call. V was pared by 5 bases and J by 5 bases, with 13 bases between. This CDR3 region has 13 residues. CDR1 and CDR2 from the germline V gene are SQVTM and ANQGSEA. The CDR3 sequence: CSVSYDPRNTIYF. Written as DNA, the CDR3 is TGCAGCGTTTCATACGACCCTCGAAACACCATATATTTT.

The V call is TRBV28, the J call TRBJ2-3; no clear D gene. Trimming left V 5 bases short and J 0 bases short, with 9 bases between. The CDR3 sequence is 14 residues long. The germline V gene encodes CDR1 MDHEN and CDR2 SYDVKM. As DNA, the CDR3 is TGTGCCAGCAGTATTCACACTAGCACAGATACGCAGTATTTT. Translated: CASSIHTSTDTQYF.

This clonotype showed up just a few times. The genes are TRBV7-8 and TRBJ2-7, with 7 bases lining up with TRBD1. Germline CDR1 and CDR2: SGHVS and FQNEAQ. The junction had 14 bases not matched to a gene; V was cut back by 5 bases and J by 4 bases. This CDR3 contains 16 residues. CDR3 amino acids: CASSTKTGNDPYEQYV. The CDR3 DNA sequence: TGTGCCAGCAGCACGAAGACAGGGAATGATCCTTACGAGCAGTACGTC.

The rearrangement joins TRBV4-2 to TRBJ2-1; D unresolved. The V end lost 0 bases, the J end lost 7 bases, and 10 bases lay between the germline ends. Germline CDR1 LGHNA, CDR2 YNFKEQ. This CDR3 has 14 amino acids. The DNA for the CDR3 is TGTGCCAGCAGCCAAGATCGGGCCATAAATGAGCAGTTCTTC. Residues: CASSQDRAINEQFF.

There are a few counts of this clonotype. The chain uses TRBV20-1 and TRBJ2-7; 10 nucleotides agree with TRBD2. J lost 5 bases, V lost 3 bases, and 13 bases had no gene match. CDR3 size: 16 residues. Looked up from germline, CDR1 is DFQATT and CDR2 is SNEGSKA (reference sequence). The CDR3 nucleotides read TGCAGTGCTAGGGACGGACTAGCGGAGAGGGTCCACGAGCAGTACTTC. This encodes CSARDGLAERVHEQYF.

This sequence joins TRBV5-5 and TRBJ2-3; 9 nucleotides line up with TRBD2. The CDR3 runs to 15 residues. From germline, CDR1 is SGHKS and CDR2 YYEKEE (reference sequence). J was trimmed by 3 bases and V by 0 bases; bases with no gene match: 2. The CDR3 DNA sequence: TGTGCCAGCAGCTTGGCAGGACTAGCGACAGATACGCAGTATTTT. Encoded protein: CASSLAGLATDTQYF.

The table lists this clonotype with a few counts. The CDR3 spells CASSGTGAYEQYF. In nucleotides, the CDR3 is TGCGCCAGCAGCGGGACAGGGGCCTACGAGCAGTACTTC. The chain employs TRBV5-1 and TRBJ2-7, with TRBD1 matching 10 bases. Trimming removed 4 bases from V and 2 bases from J; junction bases left unmatched: 0. Germline CDR1 reads SGHRS; CDR2 reads YFSETQ. This CDR3 comprises 13 residues. Together with reference TRBV5-1 and TRBJ2-7, the CDR3 gives the full variable domain: KAGVTQTPRYLIKTRGQQVTLSCSPISGHRSVSWYQQTPGQGLQFLFEYFSETQRNKGNFPGRFSGRQFSNSRSEMNVSTLELGDSALYLCASSGTGAYEQYFGPGTRLTVT.

On this clonotype: The conserved phenylalanine or tryptophan normally closing the CDR3 is absent here, so this likely arose from a read error. V and J are TRBV7-2 and TRBJ2-3; D is undetermined. The V end was cut by 3 bases, the J end by 3 bases, with 4 bases between. Germline V gene data show CDR1 as SGHTA and CDR2 as FQGNSA. The CDR3 is 12 residues long. The chain's CDR3 is CASSLPTDTQYL. The CDR3 DNA sequence: TGTGCCAGCAGCTTGCCGACAGATACGCAGTATCTT.

The rearrangement joins TRBV19 to TRBJ1-5, with D unresolved. The V and J ends lost 7 bases and 2 bases respectively, with 15 bases between them. Germline V gene sequence: CDR1 LNHDA, CDR2 SQIVND (reference sequence). The CDR3 extends over 15 amino acids. CDR3 protein: CASTMSPWGNQPQHF. CDR3 in DNA: TGTGCCAGTACAATGTCCCCCTGGGGCAATCAGCCCCAGCATTTT.

This clonotype was detected only a few times. This chain joins TRBV29-1 and TRBJ2-1; D tentatively fits TRBD1 or TRBD2 (6 bases each). Per germline, CDR1 SQVTM and CDR2 ANQGSEA. The CDR3 runs 12 residues. V shed 7 bases and J shed 4 bases, with 11 bases lying between them. This CDR3 reads CSGGTPYNEQFF. CDR3 bases: TGCAGCGGCGGGACACCGTACAATGAGCAGTTCTTC.

There are a few counts of this clonotype. V and J are TRBV7-2 and TRBJ1-5, with D possibly matching TRBD1 (5 bases). Germline-derived CDR1 and CDR2 are SGHTA and FQGNSA. V lost 0 bases to trimming and J lost 2 bases, with 14 bases between them. CDR3 length equals 17 residues. The CDR3 is CASSLARGSDGNQPQHF. As DNA, the CDR3 is TGTGCCAGCAGCTTAGCGCGGGGGTCCGACGGCAATCAGCCCCAGCATTTT.

This clonotype was found a few times. The chain is built from TRBV20-1 and TRBJ1-2; 8 nucleotides match TRBD1. Losses at the gene ends were 5 bases for V and 6 bases for J; bases not matched to a gene: 11. Germline V gene sequence: CDR1 DFQATT, CDR2 SNEGSKA (reference sequence). CDR3 length equals 14 residues. In nucleotides, the CDR3 is TGCAGTGCTCCACCTGGGACAGGTTGGGATGGCTACACCTTC. Residues: CSAPPGTGWDGYTF.

This clonotype was recorded a few times. The chain employs TRBV6-1 and TRBJ1-1; D ambiguous. Germline CDR1 MNHNS, CDR2 SASEGT. CDR3 length equals 15 residues. Trimming removed 6 bases at V and 1 base at J, with 15 bases between. CDR3 residues: CASRDPGMGNTEAFF. The CDR3 DNA sequence: TGTGCCAGCAGGGATCCCGGGATGGGGAACACTGAAGCTTTCTTT.

The chain carries TRBV24-1 and TRBJ2-3; 8 bases line up with TRBD1. CDR1 and CDR2 from the germline V gene are KGHDR and SFDVKD. Unmatched junction bases numbered 7, after V lost 4 bases and J lost 2 bases. The CDR3 runs to 16 residues. CDR3 DNA sequence: TGTGCCACCAGTGAGATCGGGACAGGAATCACAGATACGCAGTATTTT. It yields the protein CATSEIGTGITDTQYF.

Here the CDR3 DNA reads TGCGCCAGCAGCGTTCAACTAGCGGAGCAGTTCTTC. Its translation: CASSVQLAEQFF. The chain couples TRBV5-1 to TRBJ2-1; 7 nucleotides agree with TRBD2. Germline V gives CDR1 SGHRS, CDR2 YFSETQ. Germline trimming cut 4 bases from V and 10 bases from J; bases unmatched to any gene: 5. CDR3 size: 12 residues.

The chain carries TRBV11-2 and TRBJ2-1, with TRBD2 matching over 8 bases. This CDR3 is 16 amino acids long. The V gene's germline CDR1 is SGHAT and CDR2 FQNNGV. The V segment lost 4 bases and the J segment 9 bases; nucleotides outside the gene matches: 14. In DNA, the CDR3 is TGTGCCAGCAGCTCGGATAGCGGGATTATTACAGTTGAGCAGTTCTTC. It codes for CASSSDSGIITVEQFF.

The V and J genes are TRBV12-3 or TRBV12-4 and TRBJ1-1, with D perhaps matching TRBD1 (5 bases). The V gene lost 6 bases and the J gene lost 7 bases, with 15 bases spanning the gap. There are 13 residues in the CDR3. The CDR3: CASRPYEGVEAFF. The CDR3 bases are TGTGCCAGCAGACCGTATGAAGGGGTTGAAGCTTTCTTT.

This clonotype was observed a few times. This rearrangement joins TRBV20-1 to TRBJ1-5, with D perhaps TRBD1 (6 bases). Per germline, CDR1 DFQATT and CDR2 SNEGSKA (reference sequence). Deletions cut 5 bases from V and 0 bases from J, with 14 bases between. The CDR3 extends over 15 amino acids. The CDR3 here is CSAAQYRASNQPQHF. The DNA for the CDR3 is TGCAGTGCTGCGCAATACAGGGCTAGCAATCAGCCCCAGCATTTT.